This T cell receptor beta chain was sequenced in a study of T cell changes during pregnancy in multiple sclerosis. Using immunoSEQ multiplex PCR, the repertoire was profiled, and TCRdb retains in-frame clones only, with some absent. The table lists under 70,000 clones, 90% to 95% of them singletons. The germline V gene has CDR1 MGHRA and CDR2 YSYEKL. Between the trimmed V and J ends, which lost 0 bases and 1 base, there was a span of 16 bases. The CDR3 spans 17 residues. The material sequenced was peripheral blood, taken after pregnancy. The chain carries TRBV4-1 and TRBJ2-7, with a weak D call TRBD1 (6 bases). The clonotype originates from a female donor in good health, enrolled as a control in a pregnancy study. CDR3 DNA sequence: TGCGCCAGCAGCCAAGAAACCCCGGGGCAGGGGTCCTACGAGCAGTACTTC. As protein: CASSQETPGQGSYEQYF.